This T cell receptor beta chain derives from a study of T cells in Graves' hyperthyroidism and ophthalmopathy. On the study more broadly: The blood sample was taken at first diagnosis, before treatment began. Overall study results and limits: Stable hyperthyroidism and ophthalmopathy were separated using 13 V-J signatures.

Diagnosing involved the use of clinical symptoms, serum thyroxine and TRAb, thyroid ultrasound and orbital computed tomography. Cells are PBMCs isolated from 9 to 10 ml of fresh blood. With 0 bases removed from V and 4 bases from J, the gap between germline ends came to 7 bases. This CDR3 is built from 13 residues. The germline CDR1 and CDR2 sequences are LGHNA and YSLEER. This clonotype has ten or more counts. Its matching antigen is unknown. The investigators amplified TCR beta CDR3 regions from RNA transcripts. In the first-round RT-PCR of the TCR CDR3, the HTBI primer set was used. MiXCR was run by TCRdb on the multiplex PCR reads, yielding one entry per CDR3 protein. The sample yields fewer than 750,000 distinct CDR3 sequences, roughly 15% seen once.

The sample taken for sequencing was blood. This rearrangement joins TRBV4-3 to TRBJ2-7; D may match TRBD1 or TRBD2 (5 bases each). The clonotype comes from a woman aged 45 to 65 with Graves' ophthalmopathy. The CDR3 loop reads CASSQDGGYEQYF. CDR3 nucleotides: TGCGCCAGCAGCCAAGATGGGGGATACGAGCAGTACTTC.